The next 17 T cell receptor beta chains were all read from a single sample in a study of T cell repertoires in cytomegalovirus infection. No cognate antigen is known for these TCRs. TCRdb re-derived calls from the reads in MiXCR, one entry per CDR3 protein. Among about 920,000 distinct CDR3 sequences listed, under 40% were seen once. The sequences come from cultured CD8+ T cells from PBMCs, collected from culture after CMV antigen stimulation. The origin of the receptors is a human donor in good health (CMV status not recorded). Some clones in this sample may be carry-over from other donors' samples.

This clonotype was seen ten or more times. The chain joins TRBV12-3 or TRBV12-4 to TRBJ2-3, with 10 bases lining up with TRBD1. Losses at the gene ends were 5 bases for V and 2 bases for J; bases not matched to a gene: 7. The CDR3 has 16 residues. The chain's CDR3 is CASSPSDRGITDTQYF. The CDR3 bases are TGTGCCAGCAGTCCATCGGACAGGGGGATCACAGATACGCAGTATTTT.

J is TRBJ2-5 and V is TRBV12-3 or TRBV12-4, with D perhaps assigned TRBD1 or TRBD2 (5 bases each). The CDR3 totals 14 residues. Deletions cut 4 bases from V and 5 bases from J, with 14 bases between. CDR3 DNA: TGTGCCAGCAGTTCGAGAACTGAGGGGGAGACCCAGTACTTC. It yields the protein CASSSRTEGETQYF.

The chain joins TRBV11-2 to TRBJ2-3; 7 bases are a match to TRBD2. Per the germline V gene, CDR1 is SGHAT and CDR2 is FQNNGV. CDR3 size: 12 residues. V was clipped by 2 bases and J by 11 bases; unmatched bases: 4. The CDR3 DNA sequence: TGTGCCAGCAGCTTATCGGGGGGAGGGCAGTATTTT. The encoded protein is CASSLSGGGQYF.

This clonotype was detected a few times. The CDR3 reads CASSSRTGVDRRYGYTF. The CDR3, as DNA: TGTGCCAGCAGCTCACGGACAGGAGTAGATAGGCGCTATGGCTACACCTTC. This sequence joins TRBV7-6 and TRBJ1-2; the match to TRBD1 covers 7 bases. V shed 4 bases, J shed 4 bases, and the junction held 15 bases outside the gene matches. This CDR3 contains 17 residues. CDR1 and CDR2 (germline): SGHVS, FNYEAQ.

The rearrangement uses TRBV20-1 and TRBJ1-4; a weak D match, TRBD1 (5 bases). CDR1 is DFQATT and CDR2 is SNEGSKA in the germline V gene (reference sequence). The CDR3 is 17 amino acids. With 1 base removed from V and 4 bases from J, the gap between germline ends came to 19 bases. DNA of the CDR3: TGCAGTGCTAGAGTGGGGCCGGCAGCAGTGATTAATGAAAAACTGTTTTTT. It yields the protein CSARVGPAAVINEKLFF.

The chain uses TRBV29-1 and TRBJ1-2, with D perhaps matching TRBD1 (6 bases). V lost 1 base and J lost 0, with 15 bases in between. Germline V gives CDR1 SQVTM, CDR2 ANQGSEA. This CDR3 comprises 16 residues. Written as DNA, the CDR3 is TGCAGCGTTGAAGGTGCCCCGGGGGCCCCTAACTATGGCTACACCTTC. Protein product: CSVEGAPGAPNYGYTF.

The chain uses TRBV10-3 and TRBJ1-1; D is undetermined. CDR3 length equals 14 residues. V was trimmed by 4 bases and J by 1 base, leaving 10 bases between them. The germline V gene encodes CDR1 ENHRY and CDR2 SYGVKD. The CDR3 reads CAISAAPGNTEAFF. The CDR3 DNA reads TGTGCCATCAGTGCGGCACCAGGGAACACTGAAGCTTTCTTT.

This clonotype has a handful of counts. The chain combines TRBV6-5 with TRBJ2-7; D perhaps matches TRBD1 (6 bases). V was cut by 0 bases and J by 6 bases, with 9 bases left in between. CDR3 length: 13 amino acids. CDR1 and CDR2 from the germline V gene are MNHEY and SVGAGI. The CDR3 DNA is TGTGCCAGCAGTTACTCGGTAGGGGGCGAGCAGTACGTC. Its protein product is CASSYSVGGEQYV.

This clonotype was counted at least ten times. V is TRBV7-6 and J is TRBJ2-2; tentatively, D is TRBD2 (6 bases). Germline CDR1 and CDR2: SGHVS and FNYEAQ. V lost 5 bases and J lost 4, with 14 bases in between. The CDR3 is 15 residues long. The CDR3 DNA follows: TGTGCCAGCAGCCCATTAAGCGGGCCCACCGGGGAGCTGTTTTTT. It codes for CASSPLSGPTGELFF.

This clonotype was picked up a small number of times. The genes are TRBV10-2 and TRBJ2-4; no definite D call. Germline loops: CDR1 WSHSY, CDR2 SAAADI. Deletions cut 4 bases from V and 2 bases from J, with 9 bases between. This CDR3 is 14 amino acids long. The CDR3 nucleotides are TGCGCCAGCAGTGCCGGAGTGACCAAAAACATTCAGTACTTC. It yields the protein CASSAGVTKNIQYF.

V usage is TRBV7-9 and J usage is TRBJ2-7, with 8 bases matching TRBD2. V gave up 5 bases and J gave up 4 bases; unmatched junction bases: 13. The V gene's germline CDR1 is SEHNR and CDR2 FQNEAQ (reference sequence). This CDR3 contains 16 residues. The CDR3 sequence: CASSLQTGTRRYEQYF. The CDR3 bases are TGTGCCAGCAGCCTCCAAACCGGGACTAGAAGATACGAGCAGTACTTC.

This clonotype was seen just once. The chain joins TRBV11-3 to TRBJ2-5; D uncertain. Trimming pared 1 base from V and 2 bases from J, leaving 11 bases between. The length of the CDR3 is 15 residues. Per the germline V gene, CDR1 is SGHNT and CDR2 is YENEEA. CDR3 residues: CASSLGERVQETQYF. The DNA of the CDR3 is TGTGCCAGCAGCTTAGGGGAAAGGGTGCAAGAGACCCAGTACTTC.

This clonotype has a single count. A much larger clone is a single base away; this may be a read error. The genes are TRBV7-9 and TRBJ2-1; 15 bases line up with TRBD2. This CDR3 spans 15 amino acids. Per the germline V gene, CDR1 is SEHNR and CDR2 is FQNEAQ (reference sequence). The CDR3 coding sequence is TGTGCCAACAGCCCCCGGACTAGCGGGGGGGATGAGCAGTTCTTC. Amino acid sequence: CANSPRTSGGDEQFF.

A few counts support this clonotype. V is TRBV19 and J is TRBJ1-4; no firm D call. The V end was cut by 1 base, the J end by 8 bases, with 14 bases between. Germline CDR1 reads LNHDA; CDR2 reads SQIVND (reference sequence). The CDR3 loop spans 15 amino acids. CDR3 protein: CASSIAYEENEKLFF. The CDR3 region has the DNA TGTGCCAGTAGTATAGCCTACGAGGAGAACGAAAAACTGTTTTTT.

The count of this clonotype is one. The chain is built from TRBV20-1 and TRBJ2-1, with 11 bases that match TRBD2. Trimming took 7 bases from V and 4 from J; bases not matched to a gene: 6. The V gene's germline CDR1 is DFQATT and CDR2 SNEGSKA (reference sequence). The CDR3 consists of 14 residues. CDR3 sequence: CSGRGTSGYNEQFF. CDR3 nucleotide sequence: TGCAGTGGCCGCGGGACTAGCGGTTACAATGAGCAGTTCTTC.

This chain links TRBV7-8 with TRBJ2-3; 10 bases are a match to TRBD2. Germline lookup yields CDR1 SGHVS and CDR2 FQNEAQ. The CDR3 runs 16 residues. The ends lost 4 bases at V and 6 bases at J; junction bases unmatched: 10. The DNA for the CDR3 is TGTGCCAGCAGCTGGGTGGGGCTAGCGGGGGTGGATACGCAGTATTTT. Translating it yields CASSWVGLAGVDTQYF.

The chain recombines TRBV7-8 with TRBJ1-2, with TRBD1 identical over 7 bases. CDR1 is SGHVS and CDR2 is FQNEAQ in the germline V gene. CDR3 length: 13 residues. With 5 bases clipped from V and 6 bases from J, the junction kept 6 bases outside the gene matches. CDR3 DNA: TGTGCCAGCAGCCCGAACAGGGGACATGGCTACACCTTC. This encodes CASSPNRGHGYTF.